This TCR beta chain was recovered during a study of blood T cells in healthy people across ages. In the study overall: When template switching was applied, about one barcoded beta molecule was captured per two T cells. Broader study findings: No conclusive comparison of naive versus antigen-experienced cells was possible with unsorted PBMCs.

Of note for this clonotype: Its specificity is not known.

A second PCR of about 7 to 11 cycles used a sample-barcoded 5' primer and a J-beta primer mix. TCRdb called the 5' RACE reads again in MiXCR, with one record for every CDR3 protein. Here the sample spans some 1.8 million distinct CDR3 sequences, about two fifths being singletons. Peripheral blood from each donor was collected in a volume of roughly 9.8 milliliters. Every sample had a minimum of 6 million PBMCs isolated. Trimming left V 3 bases short and J 7 bases short, with 21 bases between. This CDR3 has 17 residues. The clonotype originates from a human donor in good health. This chain uses TRBV12-3 or TRBV12-4 with TRBJ1-4, with a possible D match to TRBD1 (5 bases). Sequencing was done on a sample of blood. The DNA for the CDR3 is TGTGCCAGCAGTTTTGTTGTCGAGTCAGGGTGGGTTGAAAAACTGTTTTTT. Amino acid sequence: CASSFVVESGWVEKLFF.